These 5 T cell receptor beta chains share one sample of origin, sequenced in a study of cytomegalovirus exposure and HLA in healthy donors. It was with 60 Vbeta and 13 Jbeta primers that the PCR ran. Only in-frame clones appear in the TCRdb table, and some are missing; sequencing was by immunoSEQ multiplex PCR. The sample records about 170,000 clones, under 80% being singletons. The sequenced sample was PBMCs. The receptors derive from a man in his forties in good health and CMV-seronegative.

The chain couples TRBV6-5 to TRBJ2-4; perhaps TRBD2 as D (6 bases). Germline lookup yields CDR1 MNHEY and CDR2 SVGAGI. Deletions cut 5 bases from V and 4 bases from J, with 12 bases between. The CDR3 is made up of 14 amino acids. The CDR3 is CASSPGLIKNIQYF. The CDR3 region has the DNA TGTGCCAGCAGTCCGGGACTGATAAAAAACATTCAGTACTTC.

The CDR3 DNA reads TGTGCCAGCAGCTTAAGCGGGACCAACACAGATACGCAGTATTTT. Translated: CASSLSGTNTDTQYF. V gene TRBV7-9 combines with J gene TRBJ2-3; 7 bases fit TRBD2. CDR3 length equals 15 residues. Germline lookup yields CDR1 SEHNR and CDR2 FQNEAQ (reference sequence). Losses at the gene ends were 2 bases for V and 2 bases for J; bases not matched to a gene: 4.

This clone was seen a few times. This chain links TRBV7-2 with TRBJ2-5, with TRBD2 as a possible D gene (7 bases). Trimming cost V 5 bases and J 5 bases, with 18 bases left between them. The CDR3 consists of 15 residues. CDR1 and CDR2 from the germline V gene are SGHTA and FQGNSA. The CDR3 reads CASSNSEGGSETQYF. CDR3 nucleotides: TGTGCCAGCAGCAATTCCGAGGGGGGGAGCGAGACCCAGTACTTC. Variable domain in full (rest from reference TRBV7-2 and TRBJ2-5): GAGVSQSPSNKVTEKGKDVELRCDPISGHTALYWYRQSLGQGLEFLIYFQGNSAPDKSGLPSDRFSAERTGGSVSTLTIQRTQQEDSAVYLCASSNSEGGSETQYFGPGTRLLVL.

This clone was observed a few times. The chain recombines TRBV6-1 with TRBJ1-4, with unresolved D. Per the germline V gene, CDR1 is MNHNS and CDR2 is SASEGT. V was trimmed by 5 bases and J by 4 bases, leaving 2 bases between them. This CDR3 is built from 11 residues. CDR3 sequence: CASSLNEKLFF. The CDR3 region has the DNA TGTGCCAGCAGTCTTAATGAAAAACTGTTTTTT.

The chain combines TRBV18 with TRBJ2-7; TRBD2 is a possible D gene (5 bases). The CDR3 contains 13 residues. Germline values: CDR1 KGHSH, CDR2 LQKENI. V lost 2 bases and J lost 3, with 8 bases in between. The CDR3 region has the DNA TGTGCCAGCTCACCATTGGGAGACTACGAGCAGTACTTC. This codes for CASSPLGDYEQYF. Full variable domain (remainder filled in from reference TRBV18 and TRBJ2-7): NAGVMQNPRHLVRRRGQEARLRCSPMKGHSHVYWYRQLPEEGLKFMVYLQKENIIDESGMPKERFSAEFPKEGPSILRIQQVVRGDSAAYFCASSPLGDYEQYFGPGTRLTVT.